The 32 T cell receptor beta chains below all came from one sample that was sequenced in a study of cytomegalovirus exposure and HLA in healthy donors. 60 Vbeta and 13 Jbeta primers were used in PCR. Profiling relied on immunoSEQ multiplex PCR, and the TCRdb table lists in-frame clones only, not all of them. The sample lists more than 85,000 clones; more than 70% were seen once. The sample consisted of PBMCs. The receptors derive from a woman aged 60-75 years in good health and CMV-seropositive.

The gene calls are TRBV7-9 and TRBJ1-4; D call uncertain. The CDR3 is 13 residues long. From germline, CDR1 is SEHNR and CDR2 FQNEAQ (reference sequence). V was trimmed by 2 bases and J by 7 bases, leaving 8 bases between them. The CDR3 sequence is CASSLKGGEKLFF. For the CDR3, the DNA is TGTGCCAGCAGCTTAAAAGGCGGTGAAAAACTGTTTTTT. The full variable domain, completed using reference TRBV7-9 and TRBJ1-4, is DTGVSQNPRHKITKRGQNVTFRCDPISEHNRLYWYRQTLGQGPEFLTYFQNEAQLEKSRLLSDRFSAERPKGSFSTLEIQRTEQGDSAMYLCASSLKGGEKLFFGSGTQLSVL.

The chain links TRBV6-5 to TRBJ2-1; possibly TRBD1 for D (5 bases). CDR1 and CDR2 from the germline V gene are MNHEY and SVGAGI. The ends were cut back, 2 bases at V and 3 bases at J, with 5 bases in the middle. This CDR3 is 13 amino acids long. The CDR3 is CASSYRGYNEQFF. The CDR3 bases are TGTGCCAGCAGTTACAGGGGCTACAATGAGCAGTTCTTC.

Comment on this clone: The junction departs from germline at one end; a sequencing error may be responsible. V is TRBV7-9 and J is TRBJ2-4, with 8 bases lining up with TRBD1. CDR1 is SEHNR and CDR2 is FQNEAQ in the germline V gene (reference sequence). The CDR3 runs 12 residues. The CDR3 bases are TGTTCCAGCAGCCAGGGGGCTAACATTCAGTACTTC. This gives the protein CSSSQGANIQYF.

V and J are TRBV29-1 and TRBJ2-5; 15 nucleotides match TRBD2. The CDR3 is 17 amino acids. Germline V gene sequence: CDR1 SQVTM, CDR2 ANQGSEA. V shed 3 bases, J shed 0 bases, and the junction held 5 bases outside the gene matches. The CDR3 DNA reads as TGCAGCGTTGAGCGGACTAGCGGGAGGGGGTACCAAGAGACCCAGTACTTC. As protein: CSVERTSGRGYQETQYF. The entire variable domain, with the rest obtained from reference TRBV29-1 and TRBJ2-5, is as follows: SAVISQKPSRDICQRGTSLTIQCQVDSQVTMMFWYRQQPGQSLTLIATANQGSEATYESGFVIDKFPISRPNLTFSTLTVSNMSPEDSSIYLCSVERTSGRGYQETQYFGPGTRLLVL.

The chain carries TRBV6-1 and TRBJ2-1, with D perhaps TRBD2 (5 bases). This CDR3 has 14 amino acids. V was shortened by 6 bases and J by 9 bases, with 18 bases between the two germline ends. In germline, CDR1 is MNHNS, CDR2 SASEGT. The CDR3 spells CASRIDFGVSEQFF. CDR3 coding DNA: TGTGCCAGCAGGATAGACTTCGGGGTGAGTGAGCAGTTCTTC.

This clone has only a few counts. V is TRBV19 and J is TRBJ1-5, with TRBD1 matching over 12 bases. Germline CDR1 LNHDA, CDR2 SQIVND (reference sequence). J gave up 6 bases and V 3 bases, and 6 bases lay outside the gene matches. The CDR3 runs to 16 residues. The CDR3 loop reads CASSMSGTGGFQPQHF. The CDR3 coding sequence is TGTGCCAGTAGTATGTCCGGGACAGGGGGCTTTCAGCCCCAGCATTTT.

This clone was seen just once. The chain recombines TRBV4-2 with TRBJ1-5; 9 nucleotides line up with TRBD1. CDR1 LGHNA and CDR2 YNFKEQ come from the germline V gene. CDR3 length: 15 amino acids. Germline trimming cut 0 bases from V and 6 bases from J; bases unmatched to any gene: 3. CDR3 loop: CASSQETGGSQPQHF. Written as DNA, the CDR3 is TGTGCCAGCAGCCAAGAGACAGGGGGTAGTCAGCCCCAGCATTTT.

CDR3 sequence reads: CASSSGQGFSSIYF. In DNA, the CDR3 is TGTGCCAGCAGCTCGGGACAGGGATTTTCTTCCATATATTTT. The V gene is TRBV7-9, the J gene TRBJ1-3; 9 bases are a match to TRBD1. Germline CDR1 SEHNR, CDR2 FQNEAQ (reference sequence). The CDR3 length is 14 residues. V lost 4 bases and J lost 11; bases outside the gene matches: 9.

The chain couples TRBV7-2 to TRBJ2-5; 8 bases fit TRBD2. J was trimmed by 3 bases and V by 7 bases; bases with no gene match: 13. The CDR3 totals 16 residues. The germline V gene has CDR1 SGHTA and CDR2 FQGNSA. The CDR3 sequence is CASTPGGGRGKETQYF. Written as DNA, the CDR3 is TGTGCCAGCACCCCGGGGGGGGGACGGGGTAAAGAGACCCAGTACTTC.

This chain joins TRBV5-4 and TRBJ2-3, with 8 bases identical to TRBD1. Germline V gene sequence: CDR1 SGHNT, CDR2 YYREEE (reference sequence). V lost 10 bases, J lost 4 bases, and 11 bases stayed unmatched. The CDR3 spans 14 residues. CDR3 DNA sequence: TGTGCCGCCAGTGTCCAGGGGGCCGCAGATACGCAGTATTTT. Encoded protein: CAASVQGAADTQYF.

The rearrangement uses TRBV27 and TRBJ2-3, with D unclear. The germline V and J ends were trimmed by 3 bases and 5 bases, with 6 bases remaining between them. Germline CDR1 reads MNHEY; CDR2 reads SMNVEV (reference sequence). This CDR3 is 12 amino acids long. CDR3 DNA sequence: TGTGCCAGCAGTTTGCGCGGAGATACGCAGTATTTT. Amino acid sequence: CASSLRGDTQYF.

This clone was seen a single time. The junction shows a germline mismatch at one end, possibly a read error. The chain employs TRBV5-6 and TRBJ2-7, with unresolved D. The CDR3 spans 12 residues. Germline-derived CDR1 and CDR2 are SGHDT and YYEEEE. CDR3 residues: CANSSSSYEQYF. The DNA of the CDR3 is TGTGCCAACAGCTCGAGCTCCTACGAGCAGTACTTC.

The V gene is TRBV7-9, the J gene TRBJ1-1; no definite D call. V lost 1 base to trimming and J lost 2 bases, with 8 bases between them. This CDR3 spans 14 amino acids. Germline V CDR1 and CDR2: SEHNR, FQNEAQ (reference sequence). The CDR3 region is CASSLVVVNTEAFF. In nucleotides, the CDR3 is TGTGCCAGCAGCTTAGTGGTAGTAAACACTGAAGCTTTCTTT.

The rearrangement links TRBV30 to TRBJ1-2, with 10 bases identical to TRBD1. CDR3 size: 22 residues. Germline-derived CDR1 and CDR2 are GTSNPN and SVGIG (reference sequence). The J segment lost 5 bases and the V segment lost 0 bases, leaving 27 bases of the junction unmatched. CDR3 bases: TGTGCCTGGAGTGTGGAACTAATATTAAGCCGGGACAGGGGCCCGCAGGGATATGGCTACACCTTC. Its translation is CAWSVELILSRDRGPQGYGYTF.

This clone was counted between two and nine times. The chain carries TRBV28 and TRBJ2-2; 8 nucleotides align to TRBD2. The V segment lost 6 bases and the J segment 1 base; nucleotides outside the gene matches: 4. This CDR3 has 15 residues. Germline values: CDR1 MDHEN, CDR2 SYDVKM. In DNA form, the CDR3 reads TGTGCCAGCAGGCCTACTAGCGGGAACACCGGGGAGCTGTTTTTT. Residues: CASRPTSGNTGELFF.

The chain links TRBV28 to TRBJ2-7, with 9 bases aligning to TRBD1. The trim removed 7 bases at V and 4 bases at J, leaving 8 bases unmatched. Germline lookup yields CDR1 MDHEN and CDR2 SYDVKM. This CDR3 is 14 amino acids long. The CDR3 DNA reads TGTGCCAGCACCCCCGGGACAGGGCGATACGAGCAGTACTTC. It translates to CASTPGTGRYEQYF.

The genes are TRBV5-1 and TRBJ2-3; maybe TRBD1 (6 bases). The length of the CDR3 is 15 residues. Germline V gene lookup returns CDR1 SGHRS and CDR2 YFSETQ. The V and J ends lost 4 bases and 1 base respectively, with 13 bases between them. CDR3 protein: CASSQTRQGTDTQYF. The CDR3 DNA reads TGCGCCAGCAGCCAGACCAGACAGGGCACAGATACGCAGTATTTT.

V and J are TRBV7-3 and TRBJ2-7; 10 nucleotides match TRBD2. J gave up 6 bases and V 5 bases, and 10 bases lay outside the gene matches. The germline V gene has CDR1 SGHTA and CDR2 FQGTGA. There are 15 residues in the CDR3. The CDR3 loop is CASSPESLAGLEQYF. CDR3 in DNA: TGTGCCAGCAGCCCCGAATCACTAGCGGGACTCGAGCAGTACTTC. The variable domain in full, with the rest retrieved from reference TRBV7-3 and TRBJ2-7, is GAGVSQTPSNKVTEKGKYVELRCDPISGHTALYWYRQSLGQGPEFLIYFQGTGAADDSGLPNDRFFAVRPEGSVSTLKIQRTERGDSAVYLCASSPESLAGLEQYFGPGTRLTVT.

The V and J genes are TRBV2 and TRBJ1-3; 10 bases are shared with TRBD1. Germline CDR1 and CDR2: SNHLY and FYNNEI. After removal of 8 bases from V and 2 bases from J, the junction contained 3 bases not matched to a gene. CDR3 length: 14 amino acids. The CDR3 sequence is CASHGQGAGNTIYF. Written as DNA, the CDR3 is TGTGCCAGCCATGGACAGGGGGCTGGAAACACCATATATTTT. Complete variable domain (other parts from reference TRBV2 and TRBJ1-3): EPEVTQTPSHQVTQMGQEVILRCVPISNHLYFYWYRQILGQKVEFLVSFYNNEISEKSEIFDDQFSVERPDGSNFTLKIRSTKLEDSAMYFCASHGQGAGNTIYFGEGSWLTVV.

This clone was observed once. The sample has other DNA sequences that encode this CDR3 too. The chain employs TRBV7-8 and TRBJ1-5; no clear D gene. Germline CDR1 is SGHVS and CDR2 is FQNEAQ. V lost 6 bases and J lost 1, with 13 bases in between. The CDR3 has 15 residues. The CDR3 region has the DNA TGTGCCAGCAGTGCGGCACGTCTGAGCAATCAGCCCCAGCATTTT. It specifies CASSAARLSNQPQHF.

The chain uses TRBV30 and TRBJ2-5; weak D call: TRBD2 (6 bases). There are 15 residues in the CDR3. Germline V gene data show CDR1 as GTSNPN and CDR2 as SVGIG (reference sequence). The V gene lost 0 bases and the J gene lost 5 bases, with 16 bases spanning the gap. CDR3 amino acids: CAWSVQLGGWETQYF. In DNA, the CDR3 is TGTGCCTGGAGTGTACAACTGGGGGGTTGGGAGACCCAGTACTTC.

The chain couples TRBV2 to TRBJ2-1, with TRBD1 identical over 10 bases. This CDR3 has 14 amino acids. V dropped 10 bases and J dropped 6; count of bases not matched to a gene: 9. Germline lookup yields CDR1 SNHLY and CDR2 FYNNEI. The CDR3 coding sequence is TGTGCCAACTTAGACAGGGGGCGTGTCAATGAGCAGTTCTTC. Protein sequence: CANLDRGRVNEQFF.

The V call is TRBV5-1, the J call TRBJ2-7, with 11 bases lining up with TRBD1. CDR3 length equals 16 residues. The V gene end was trimmed by 3 bases and the J gene end by 0 bases; junction bases not matched to a gene: 5. In germline, CDR1 is SGHRS, CDR2 YFSETQ. The CDR3 coding sequence is TGCGCCAGCAGCTGGAGGACAGGGGGCGTCTCCTACGAGCAGTACTTC. It is translated as CASSWRTGGVSYEQYF.

The J gene is TRBJ2-3, the V gene TRBV2, with 15 bases fitting TRBD2. This CDR3 spans 20 amino acids. Germline CDR1 and CDR2: SNHLY and FYNNEI. V lost 6 bases and J lost 0; bases outside the gene matches: 13. CDR3 protein: CASSYRRTSGRASSTDTQYF. CDR3 coding DNA: TGTGCCAGCAGCTACCGGAGGACTAGCGGGAGGGCATCTAGCACAGATACGCAGTATTTT.

With respect to this clone: Compared with germline, one end of the junction differs, possibly owing to a read error. The V and J genes are TRBV6-1 and TRBJ1-2, with D tentatively TRBD1 (5 bases). CDR3 size: 17 residues. The V gene's germline CDR1 is MNHNS and CDR2 SASEGT. The CDR3 DNA reads TGTACCAGCAGTGAGTGGGAAGGGGTGGCAGATAACTATGGCTACACCTTC. The encoded protein is CTSSEWEGVADNYGYTF.

This clone was picked up one time. The V gene is TRBV5-4, the J gene TRBJ2-7; 12 bases fit TRBD2. The CDR3 totals 17 residues. CDR1 SGHNT and CDR2 YYREEE come from the germline V gene (reference sequence). The trim removed 4 bases at V and 2 bases at J, leaving 10 bases unmatched. The CDR3 sequence: CASSPTRTSGETYEQYF. The CDR3 DNA sequence: TGTGCCAGCAGCCCGACTCGGACTAGCGGGGAAACCTACGAGCAGTACTTC. Variable domain in full (rest from reference TRBV5-4 and TRBJ2-7): ETGVTQSPTHLIKTRGQQVTLRCSSQSGHNTVSWYQQALGQGPQFIFQYYREEENGRGNFPPRFSGLQFPNYSSELNVNALELDDSALYLCASSPTRTSGETYEQYFGPGTRLTVT.

The chain carries TRBV28 and TRBJ2-1; 11 nucleotides line up with TRBD2. The CDR3 loop spans 21 amino acids. Trimming took 3 bases from V and 2 from J; bases not matched to a gene: 18. Germline loops: CDR1 MDHEN, CDR2 SYDVKM. The CDR3: CASSFLSGVGLAGRAYNEQFF. DNA for the CDR3: TGTGCCAGCAGTTTTTTGAGTGGCGTAGGACTAGCGGGTAGGGCCTACAATGAGCAGTTCTTC.

The CDR3 spells CASSTRRSGKGADTQYF. The CDR3 DNA sequence: TGTGCCAGCAGCACGCGACGGAGCGGGAAAGGGGCAGATACGCAGTATTTT. The rearrangement links TRBV9 to TRBJ2-3; 7 nucleotides line up with TRBD2. The V segment lost 4 bases and the J segment 4 bases; nucleotides outside the gene matches: 15. Germline assignment: CDR1 SGDLS and CDR2 YYNGEE. This CDR3 comprises 17 residues. The complete variable domain, with remaining parts taken from reference TRBV9 and TRBJ2-3, reads DSGVTQTPKHLITATGQRVTLRCSPRSGDLSVYWYQQSLDQGLQFLIQYYNGEERAKGNILERFSAQQFPDLHSELNLSSLELGDSALYFCASSTRRSGKGADTQYFGPGTRLTVL.

The J gene is TRBJ1-1, the V gene TRBV6-1; D gene unclear. The CDR3 has 14 residues. The V and J ends lost 5 bases and 1 base respectively, with 11 bases between them. Germline values: CDR1 MNHNS, CDR2 SASEGT. In DNA, the CDR3 is TGTGCCAGCAGTACGGGAACAGCGAACACTGAAGCTTTCTTT. Translation gives CASSTGTANTEAFF.

This clone was counted between two and nine times. This rearrangement joins TRBV2 to TRBJ2-7, with D perhaps TRBD2 (6 bases). The V gene lost 10 bases and the J gene lost 0 bases, with 13 bases spanning the gap. Germline CDR1 SNHLY, CDR2 FYNNEI. The CDR3 sequence is 13 residues long. The CDR3 DNA sequence: TGTGCCACCAAAGCGGGTAACTCCTACGAGCAGTACTTC. Amino acids: CATKAGNSYEQYF.

The rearrangement uses TRBV6-6 and TRBJ1-5; D is ambiguous. The CDR3 consists of 12 residues. The germline V gene has CDR1 MNHNY and CDR2 SVGAGI (reference sequence). Trimming left V 4 bases short and J 4 bases short, with 5 bases between. CDR3: CASSSPNQPQHF. The CDR3 DNA sequence: TGTGCCAGCAGTTCTCCGAATCAGCCCCAGCATTTT.

The chain employs TRBV9 and TRBJ2-5; D remains unclear. From germline, CDR1 is SGDLS and CDR2 YYNGEE. There are 14 residues in the CDR3. With 0 bases removed from V and 0 bases from J, the gap between germline ends came to 6 bases. The CDR3 loop reads CASSVGGDQETQYF. CDR3 DNA: TGTGCCAGCAGCGTAGGCGGTGACCAAGAGACCCAGTACTTC.